A single sample gave rise to the 3 T cell receptor beta chains below, sequenced in a study of T cell repertoires in cytomegalovirus infection. TCRdb redid the calling of the reads with MiXCR, one entry per CDR3 protein. Of 500,000 to 600,000 distinct CDR3 sequences listed, more than 15% are singletons. The sequenced sample consisted of CD8+ T cells from PBMCs. These receptors all stem from a human donor in good health (CMV status not recorded). Some clones in this sample may be carry-over from other donors' samples.

This clonotype occurred a few times. V usage is TRBV28 and J usage is TRBJ2-1; 7 bases align to TRBD2. CDR1 is MDHEN, CDR2 SYDVKM, per germline. V was clipped by 4 bases and J by 0 bases; unmatched bases: 6. The CDR3 is made up of 16 amino acids. CDR3 protein: CASSSMGGHSYNEQFF. CDR3 nucleotide sequence: TGTGCCAGCAGTTCAATGGGAGGGCACTCCTACAATGAGCAGTTCTTC. The full variable domain, in which reference TRBV28 and TRBJ2-1 provide the parts outside the CDR3, is DVKVTQSSRYLVKRTGEKVFLECVQDMDHENMFWYRQDPGLGLRLIYFSYDVKMKEKGDIPEGYSVSREKKERFSLILESASTNQTSMYLCASSSMGGHSYNEQFFGPGTRLTVL.

The chain has TRBV20-1 and TRBJ2-7; D assignment may be TRBD1 or TRBD2 (5 bases each). The CDR3 has 16 residues. Per the germline V gene, CDR1 is DFQATT and CDR2 is SNEGSKA (reference sequence). V lost 3 bases to trimming and J lost 2 bases, with 20 bases between them. CDR3 sequence reads: CSARPGIQAKPYEQYF. The DNA of the CDR3 is TGCAGTGCTAGGCCGGGGATACAGGCAAAGCCCTACGAGCAGTACTTC.

This clonotype was detected many times. V gene TRBV6-9 combines with J gene TRBJ1-1; D gene ambiguous. V was trimmed by 9 bases and J by 1 base, leaving 12 bases between them. CDR3 length: 13 amino acids. CDR1 is MNHGY and CDR2 is SVAAGI in the germline V gene. The CDR3, as DNA: TGTGCCAGTCCCGGCGGCGGGAACACTGAAGCTTTCTTT. Encoded protein: CASPGGGNTEAFF.